Listed here are 21 T cell receptor beta chains from one sample, sequenced in a study of cytomegalovirus exposure and HLA in healthy donors. The PCR made use of 60 Vbeta and 13 Jbeta primers. Data came from immunoSEQ multiplex PCR; TCRdb stores just in-frame clones and leaves some out. The table has some 250,000 clones, 82% seen once. Sequenced material: PBMCs. All receptors come from a woman between 35 and 50 years old in good health and CMV-seropositive.

This chain joins TRBV15 and TRBJ2-7; D gene unclear. The CDR3 totals 16 residues. V was trimmed by 0 bases and J by 0 bases, leaving 12 bases between them. From germline, CDR1 is LNHNV and CDR2 YYDKDF (reference sequence). The CDR3 protein is CATSRDHEPSSYEQYF. CDR3 sequence (DNA): TGTGCCACCAGCAGAGATCACGAGCCGAGCTCCTACGAGCAGTACTTC. Full variable domain (missing parts from reference TRBV15 and TRBJ2-7): DAMVIQNPRYQVTQFGKPVTLSCSQTLNHNVMYWYQQKSSQAPKLLFHYYDKDFNNEADTPDNFQSRRPNTSFCFLDIRSPGLGDTAMYLCATSRDHEPSSYEQYFGPGTRLTVT.

This chain links TRBV5-1 with TRBJ2-7; 9 bases are shared with TRBD1. The CDR3 is 16 residues long. CDR1 and CDR2 from the germline V gene are SGHRS and YFSETQ. With 4 bases clipped from V and 2 bases from J, the junction kept 10 bases outside the gene matches. The CDR3 DNA sequence: TGCGCCAGCAGCGGGGGTCGCGGGACAGGGCCCTACGAGCAGTACTTC. It yields the protein CASSGGRGTGPYEQYF.

This clone has only one observation. The rearrangement links TRBV5-6 to TRBJ1-2; no clear D gene. This CDR3 region has 13 residues. The V end was cut by 6 bases, the J end by 4 bases, with 13 bases between. CDR1 and CDR2 from the germline V gene are SGHDT and YYEEEE. CDR3 DNA: TGTGCCAGCACCCCGGTGGAGGGCTATGGCTACACCTTC. It is translated as CASTPVEGYGYTF.

The V call is TRBV5-4, the J call TRBJ2-3; 7 positions match TRBD2. The CDR3 totals 19 residues. Per germline, CDR1 SGHNT and CDR2 YYREEE (reference sequence). V lost 3 bases to trimming and J lost 0 bases; unmatched junction nucleotides: 16. CDR3: CASSYVYRAGPTSTDTQYF. The DNA of the CDR3 is TGTGCCAGCAGCTACGTTTATAGAGCGGGACCGACTAGCACAGATACGCAGTATTTT. The full variable domain, with the rest looked up from reference TRBV5-4 and TRBJ2-3, is ETGVTQSPTHLIKTRGQQVTLRCSSQSGHNTVSWYQQALGQGPQFIFQYYREEENGRGNFPPRFSGLQFPNYSSELNVNALELDDSALYLCASSYVYRAGPTSTDTQYFGPGTRLTVL.

This sequence joins TRBV30 and TRBJ1-3, with D unresolved. There are 14 residues in the CDR3. Germline-derived CDR1 and CDR2 are GTSNPN and SVGIG (reference sequence). The V and J ends lost 0 bases and 2 bases respectively, with 8 bases between them. CDR3 residues: CAWSVNSAGNTIYF. The CDR3, as DNA: TGTGCCTGGAGTGTAAATTCCGCTGGAAACACCATATATTTT.

This chain connects TRBV5-6 to TRBJ2-4; tentative D call: TRBD1 (5 bases). The germline gives CDR1 SGHDT, CDR2 YYEEEE. The CDR3 consists of 18 residues. V lost 2 bases to trimming and J lost 3 bases, with 21 bases between them. The DNA for the CDR3 is TGTGCCAGCAGCTTTAGATCTCGCCCCAGGGCCGGCAAAAACATTCAGTACTTC. It codes for CASSFRSRPRAGKNIQYF. The complete variable domain, with remaining parts taken from reference TRBV5-6 and TRBJ2-4, reads DAGVTQSPTHLIKTRGQQVTLRCSPKSGHDTVSWYQQALGQGPQFIFQYYEEEERQRGNFPDRFSGHQFPNYSSELNVNALLLGDSALYLCASSFRSRPRAGKNIQYFGAGTRLSVL.

This clone was seen a single time. The chain links TRBV6-6 to TRBJ1-4; TRBD1 matches at 8 bases. CDR1 is MNHNY, CDR2 SVGAGI, per germline (reference sequence). The CDR3 loop spans 14 amino acids. J was trimmed by 6 bases and V by 6 bases; bases with no gene match: 6. For the CDR3, the DNA is TGTGCCAGCAGCCTCGGACAGGGACATGAAAAACTGTTTTTT. It specifies CASSLGQGHEKLFF.

The rearrangement joins TRBV7-9 to TRBJ1-4, with TRBD1 identical over 8 bases. The CDR3 is made up of 15 amino acids. Germline assignment: CDR1 SEHNR and CDR2 FQNEAQ (reference sequence). The V gene end was trimmed by 5 bases and the J gene end by 3 bases; junction bases not matched to a gene: 5. The CDR3 loop is CASSTRQGSNEKLFF. The CDR3 region has the DNA TGTGCCAGCAGCACCAGACAGGGGTCTAATGAAAAACTGTTTTTT.

V usage is TRBV27 and J usage is TRBJ2-1; possibly TRBD2 for D (6 bases). The CDR3 loop spans 14 amino acids. V lost 7 bases and J 7 bases, leaving 17 bases between the germline ends. Germline V lookup: CDR1 MNHEY, CDR2 SMNVEV (reference sequence). Here the CDR3 DNA reads TGTGCCAGCAATGGACTCAAAGGGAGGAATGAGCAGTTCTTC. The encoded protein is CASNGLKGRNEQFF.

The chain links TRBV19 to TRBJ1-1; D remains unclear. The CDR3 runs to 16 residues. Germline V gene data show CDR1 as LNHDA and CDR2 as SQIVND (reference sequence). V was cut by 3 bases and J by 1 base, with 15 bases left in between. The CDR3 here is CASSISLGRANTEAFF. The CDR3, as DNA: TGTGCCAGTAGTATCTCTCTTGGGCGGGCGAACACTGAAGCTTTCTTT.

The J gene is TRBJ1-2, the V gene TRBV11-2; TRBD1 aligns across 7 bases. The CDR3 spans 15 residues. Germline CDR1 SGHAT, CDR2 FQNNGV. J gave up 8 bases and V 5 bases, and 14 bases lay outside the gene matches. The CDR3 DNA reads as TGTGCCAGCAGCCGGACCAGGGGGATGGCGGCGGGCTACACCTTC. It yields the protein CASSRTRGMAAGYTF.

J is TRBJ2-2 and V is TRBV9; D may be TRBD2 (7 bases). Germline V gene data show CDR1 as SGDLS and CDR2 as YYNGEE. The CDR3 has 17 amino acids. Between the trimmed V and J ends, which lost 4 bases and 2 bases, there was a span of 18 bases. The chain's CDR3 is CASSPRRGRANTGELFF. In nucleotides, the CDR3 is TGTGCCAGCAGCCCTCGAAGGGGGAGGGCCAACACCGGGGAGCTGTTTTTT.

V gene TRBV5-8 combines with J gene TRBJ1-3; 8 bases fit TRBD1. Germline V gives CDR1 SGHTS, CDR2 YDEGEE. This CDR3 spans 15 amino acids. V lost 0 bases, J lost 2 bases, and 1 base stayed unmatched. The CDR3: CASSLGTGPGNTIYF. In DNA, the CDR3 is TGTGCCAGCAGCTTGGGGACAGGGCCTGGAAACACCATATATTTT.

The genes are TRBV10-2 and TRBJ1-1; D possibly corresponds to TRBD1 (5 bases). Germline CDR1 is WSHSY and CDR2 is SAAADI. The V and J ends lost 9 bases and 0 bases respectively, with 11 bases between them. CDR3 length: 13 residues. The CDR3 nucleotides read TGCGCCAGGAGCAGGGATGTGAACACTGAAGCTTTCTTT. Its protein product is CARSRDVNTEAFF.

J is TRBJ2-7 and V is TRBV6-1, with TRBD2 as a possible D gene (6 bases). Germline V gene sequence: CDR1 MNHNS, CDR2 SASEGT. The V end was cut by 6 bases, the J end by 3 bases, with 9 bases between. This CDR3 region has 12 residues. The CDR3 region has the DNA TGTGCCAGCAGGGGACTTAACTACGAGCAGTACTTC. This translates into CASRGLNYEQYF.

The rearrangement uses TRBV5-6 and TRBJ1-2; D is perhaps TRBD1 (6 bases). From germline, CDR1 is SGHDT and CDR2 YYEEEE. The CDR3 is 14 amino acids. Trimming stripped 0 bases from V and 2 bases from J, with 8 bases between. The CDR3 nucleotides read TGTGCCAGCAGCTTGGGGACAGCCAACTATGGCTACACCTTC. It specifies CASSLGTANYGYTF.

The rearrangement uses TRBV7-6 and TRBJ2-5, with D possibly being TRBD2 (6 bases). Looked up from germline, CDR1 is SGHVS and CDR2 is FNYEAQ. This CDR3 has 14 residues. Trimming left V 4 bases short and J 3 bases short, with 12 bases between. The CDR3 loop reads CASSSPLAEETQYF. In nucleotides, the CDR3 is TGTGCCAGCAGCTCCCCCTTAGCGGAAGAGACCCAGTACTTC.

This sequence joins TRBV27 and TRBJ1-6; D is unclear. CDR3 length: 16 residues. CDR1 is MNHEY, CDR2 SMNVEV, per germline (reference sequence). Trimming shortened V by 2 bases and J by 2 bases, and 10 bases separated the two germline ends. CDR3 amino acids: CASSLVRPTYNSPLHF. CDR3 coding DNA: TGTGCCAGCAGTTTAGTCAGGCCGACCTATAATTCACCCCTCCACTTT.

The CDR3 sequence is CASSLNTETQYF. The CDR3, as DNA: TGTGCCAGCAGCTTAAACACGGAGACCCAGTACTTC. The rearrangement joins TRBV7-6 to TRBJ2-5; D unresolved. V was shortened by 2 bases and J by 5 bases, with 6 bases between the two germline ends. The CDR3 sequence is 12 residues long. Germline loops: CDR1 SGHVS, CDR2 FNYEAQ. Full variable domain (remainder filled in from reference TRBV7-6 and TRBJ2-5): GAGVSQSPRYKVTKRGQDVALRCDPISGHVSLYWYRQALGQGPEFLTYFNYEAQQDKSGLPNDRFSAERPEGSISTLTIQRTEQRDSAMYRCASSLNTETQYFGPGTRLLVL.

The rearrangement joins TRBV11-2 to TRBJ1-1; 8 nucleotides match TRBD1. The germline V gene encodes CDR1 SGHAT and CDR2 FQNNGV. V lost 5 bases and J lost 4; bases outside the gene matches: 9. The CDR3 runs to 15 residues. Here the CDR3 DNA reads TGTGCCAGCAGCGTCTCCAGGGGGCGGGTCACTGAAGCTTTCTTT. Amino acids: CASSVSRGRVTEAFF.

V is TRBV6-5 and J is TRBJ1-2, with TRBD1 as a possible D gene (5 bases). The V gene lost 4 bases and the J gene lost 4 bases, with 10 bases spanning the gap. Looked up from germline, CDR1 is MNHEY and CDR2 is SVGAGI. The CDR3 covers 13 residues. CDR3 region: CASSSDSPYGYTF. CDR3 bases: TGTGCCAGCAGTTCCGACAGCCCCTATGGCTACACCTTC.